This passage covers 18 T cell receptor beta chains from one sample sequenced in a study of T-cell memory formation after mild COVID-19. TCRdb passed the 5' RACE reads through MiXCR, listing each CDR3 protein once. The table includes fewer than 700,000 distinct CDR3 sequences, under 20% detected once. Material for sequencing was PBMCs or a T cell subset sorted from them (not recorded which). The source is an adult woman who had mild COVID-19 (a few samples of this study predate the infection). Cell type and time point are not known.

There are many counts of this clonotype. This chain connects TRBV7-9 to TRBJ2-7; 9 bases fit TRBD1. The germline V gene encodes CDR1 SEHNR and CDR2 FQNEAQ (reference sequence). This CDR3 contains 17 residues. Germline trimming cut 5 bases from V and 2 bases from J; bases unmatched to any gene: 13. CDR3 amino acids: CASSPTPGQGKTYEQYF. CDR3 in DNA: TGTGCCAGCAGCCCGACGCCGGGACAGGGAAAAACCTACGAGCAGTACTTC.

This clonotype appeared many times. The CDR3 DNA reads TGTGCCAGCAGTTCGACAGCTAACTATGGCTACACCTTC. Translated: CASSSTANYGYTF. The rearrangement joins TRBV27 to TRBJ1-2; weak D call: TRBD1 (5 bases). V was clipped by 4 bases and J by 0 bases, with 6 bases between them. The CDR3 is 13 amino acids. Per germline, CDR1 MNHEY and CDR2 SMNVEV (reference sequence).

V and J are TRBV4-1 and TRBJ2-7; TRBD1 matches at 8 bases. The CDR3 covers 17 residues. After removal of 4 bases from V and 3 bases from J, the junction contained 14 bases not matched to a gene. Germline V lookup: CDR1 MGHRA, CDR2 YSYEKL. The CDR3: CASSRDTGTGLIYEQYF. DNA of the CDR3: TGCGCCAGCAGCCGGGACACCGGGACAGGATTAATCTACGAGCAGTACTTC.

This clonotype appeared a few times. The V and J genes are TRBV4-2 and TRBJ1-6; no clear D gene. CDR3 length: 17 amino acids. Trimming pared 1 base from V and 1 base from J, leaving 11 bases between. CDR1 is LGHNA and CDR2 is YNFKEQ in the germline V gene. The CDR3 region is CASSQGSAGSYNSPLHF. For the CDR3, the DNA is TGTGCCAGCAGCCAAGGGTCCGCGGGATCCTATAATTCACCCCTCCACTTT.

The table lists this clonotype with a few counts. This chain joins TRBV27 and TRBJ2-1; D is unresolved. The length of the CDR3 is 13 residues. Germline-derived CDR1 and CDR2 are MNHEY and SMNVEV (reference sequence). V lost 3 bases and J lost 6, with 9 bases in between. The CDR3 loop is CASSFSTPNEQFF. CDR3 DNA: TGTGCCAGCAGTTTTTCAACCCCCAATGAGCAGTTCTTC.

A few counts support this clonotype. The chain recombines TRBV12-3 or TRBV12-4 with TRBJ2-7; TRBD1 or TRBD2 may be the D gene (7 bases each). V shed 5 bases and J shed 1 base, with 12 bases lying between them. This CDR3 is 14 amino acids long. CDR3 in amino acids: CASSTRGGSYEQYF. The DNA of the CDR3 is TGTGCCAGCAGTACCAGGGGGGGATCCTACGAGCAGTACTTC.

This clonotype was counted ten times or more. The CDR3 nucleotides are TGTGCCAGCAGTCCCCGACAGGGGACCTACGAGCAGTACTTC. It encodes CASSPRQGTYEQYF. V gene TRBV18 combines with J gene TRBJ2-7, with 8 bases fitting TRBD1. The germline gives CDR1 KGHSH, CDR2 LQKENI. The CDR3 extends over 14 amino acids. Unmatched junction bases numbered 8, after V lost 8 bases and J lost 2 bases.

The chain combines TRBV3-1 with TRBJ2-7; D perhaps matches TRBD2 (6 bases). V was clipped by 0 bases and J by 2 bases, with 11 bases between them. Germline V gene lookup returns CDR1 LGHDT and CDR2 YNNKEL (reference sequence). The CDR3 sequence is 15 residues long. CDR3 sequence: CASSQDGLPTYEQYF. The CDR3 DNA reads TGTGCCAGCAGCCAAGATGGACTACCCACCTACGAGCAGTACTTC.

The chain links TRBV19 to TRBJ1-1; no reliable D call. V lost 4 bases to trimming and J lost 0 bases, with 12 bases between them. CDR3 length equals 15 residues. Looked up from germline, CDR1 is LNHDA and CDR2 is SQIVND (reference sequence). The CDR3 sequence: CASSSRRILNTEAFF. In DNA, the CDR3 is TGTGCCAGTAGTAGCCGACGGATACTGAACACTGAAGCTTTCTTT.

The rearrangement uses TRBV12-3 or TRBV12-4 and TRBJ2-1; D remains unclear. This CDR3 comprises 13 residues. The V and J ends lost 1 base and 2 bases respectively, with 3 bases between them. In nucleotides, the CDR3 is TGTGCCAGCAGTTTAGTCACCTACAATGAGCAGTTCTTC. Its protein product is CASSLVTYNEQFF.

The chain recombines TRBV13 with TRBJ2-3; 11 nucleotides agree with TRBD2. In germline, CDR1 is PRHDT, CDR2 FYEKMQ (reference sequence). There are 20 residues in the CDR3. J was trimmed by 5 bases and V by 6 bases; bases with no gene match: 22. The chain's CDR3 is CASSQPFHPGSGGAGDTQYF. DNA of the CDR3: TGTGCCAGCAGTCAACCGTTCCACCCCGGTAGCGGGGGGGCTGGAGATACGCAGTATTTT. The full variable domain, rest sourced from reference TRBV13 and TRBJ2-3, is AAGVIQSPRHLIKEKRETATLKCYPIPRHDTVYWYQQGPGQDPQFLISFYEKMQSDKGSIPDRFSAQQFSDYHSELNMSSLELGDSALYFCASSQPFHPGSGGAGDTQYFGPGTRLTVL.

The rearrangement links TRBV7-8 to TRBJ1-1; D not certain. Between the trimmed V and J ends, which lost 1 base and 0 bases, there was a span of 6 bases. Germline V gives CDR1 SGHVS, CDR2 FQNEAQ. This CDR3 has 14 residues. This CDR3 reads CASSLVAVNTEAFF. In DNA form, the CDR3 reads TGTGCCAGCAGCTTAGTCGCGGTGAACACTGAAGCTTTCTTT.

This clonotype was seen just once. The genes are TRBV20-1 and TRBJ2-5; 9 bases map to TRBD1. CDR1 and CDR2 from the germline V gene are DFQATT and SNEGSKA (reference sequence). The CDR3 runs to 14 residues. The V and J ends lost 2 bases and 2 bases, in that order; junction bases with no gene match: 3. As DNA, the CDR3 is TGCAGTGCTAGAAGGGACAGGGTGCAAGAGACCCAGTACTTC. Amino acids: CSARRDRVQETQYF.

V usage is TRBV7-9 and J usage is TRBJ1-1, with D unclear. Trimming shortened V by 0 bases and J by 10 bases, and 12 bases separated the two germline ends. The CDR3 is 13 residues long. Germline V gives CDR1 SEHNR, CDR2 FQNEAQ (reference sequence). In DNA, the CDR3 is TGTGCCAGCAGCTTAGCGGCGGTAGGTGCAGCTTTCTTT. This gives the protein CASSLAAVGAAFF.

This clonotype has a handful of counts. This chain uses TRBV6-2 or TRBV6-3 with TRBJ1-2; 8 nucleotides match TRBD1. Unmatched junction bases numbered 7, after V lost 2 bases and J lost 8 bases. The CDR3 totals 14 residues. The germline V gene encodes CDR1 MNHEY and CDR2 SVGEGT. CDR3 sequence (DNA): TGTGCCAGCAGTTACCCGGACAGGGCGAAAGGCTACACCTTC. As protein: CASSYPDRAKGYTF.

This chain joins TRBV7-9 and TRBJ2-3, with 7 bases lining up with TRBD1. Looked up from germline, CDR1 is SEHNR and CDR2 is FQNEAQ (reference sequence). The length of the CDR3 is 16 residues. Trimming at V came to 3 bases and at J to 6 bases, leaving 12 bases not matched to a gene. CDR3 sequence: CASSFVDRAKGDTQYF. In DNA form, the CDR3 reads TGTGCCAGCAGCTTTGTCGACAGGGCCAAGGGGGATACGCAGTATTTT.

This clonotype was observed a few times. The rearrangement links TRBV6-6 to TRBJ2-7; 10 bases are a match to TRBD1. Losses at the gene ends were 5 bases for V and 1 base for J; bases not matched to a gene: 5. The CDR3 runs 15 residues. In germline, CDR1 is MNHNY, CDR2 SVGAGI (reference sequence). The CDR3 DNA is TGTGCCAGCAGTCACCGGGACAGGGGTTCCTACGAGCAGTACTTC. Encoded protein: CASSHRDRGSYEQYF.

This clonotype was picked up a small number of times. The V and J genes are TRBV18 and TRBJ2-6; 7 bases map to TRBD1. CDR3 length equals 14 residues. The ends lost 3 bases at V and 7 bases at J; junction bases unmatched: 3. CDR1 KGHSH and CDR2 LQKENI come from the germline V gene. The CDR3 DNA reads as TGTGCCAGCTCACCCGACAGGGTAGCCAACGTCCTGACTTTC. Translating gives CASSPDRVANVLTF.